Shown below are 18 T cell receptor beta chains from a single sample sequenced in a study of T cell responses to AZD1222 COVID-19 vaccine. Repertoires were generated with immunoSEQ multiplex PCR, while TCRdb's copy carries only in-frame clones and drops some. The sample contains around 120,000 clones, approximately 94% of which appear only once. The specimen comprised peripheral blood, sampled 28 days after the second AZD1222 dose. The receptors come from an adult who received the AZD1222 COVID-19 vaccine.

The sample holds one count of this clone. The rearrangement links TRBV19 to TRBJ1-4; 9 bases map to TRBD1. This CDR3 is built from 14 residues. Germline V gene data show CDR1 as LNHDA and CDR2 as SQIVND (reference sequence). V shed 7 bases, J shed 3 bases, and the junction held 3 bases outside the gene matches. CDR3 in amino acids: CASTRTGANEKLFF. DNA of the CDR3: TGTGCCAGTACCAGGACAGGGGCTAATGAAAAACTGTTTTTT.

The CDR3 DNA reads TGTGCCACCAGCAGAGATCCCATCCAAGAGACCCAGTACTTC. Its translation is CATSRDPIQETQYF. The chain carries TRBV15 and TRBJ2-5; no firm D call. V was cut by 0 bases and J by 1 base, with 6 bases left in between. The germline gives CDR1 LNHNV, CDR2 YYDKDF (reference sequence). There are 14 residues in the CDR3.

As regards this clone: The same CDR3 can be traced to other DNA sequences in this sample. V usage is TRBV5-1 and J usage is TRBJ2-5; possible D gene TRBD2, 6 bases. The CDR3 totals 14 residues. V was trimmed by 0 bases and J by 3 bases, leaving 9 bases between them. Germline-derived CDR1 and CDR2 are SGHRS and YFSETQ. This CDR3 reads CASSLGREKETQYF. The CDR3 DNA sequence: TGCGCCAGCAGCTTGGGGCGGGAAAAAGAGACCCAGTACTTC.

A single count supports this clone. The chain joins TRBV6-2 or TRBV6-3 to TRBJ1-5; TRBD1 is a possible D gene (6 bases). This CDR3 spans 15 amino acids. CDR1 is MNHEY and CDR2 is SVGEGT in the germline V gene. V lost 3 bases to trimming and J lost 5 bases, with 14 bases between them. CDR3 in amino acids: CASSYGARGDQPQHF. The CDR3 DNA sequence: TGTGCCAGCAGTTATGGGGCCAGGGGCGATCAGCCCCAGCATTTT.

This clone was seen a few times. This chain joins TRBV4-2 and TRBJ1-2; 9 bases map to TRBD1. The V gene's germline CDR1 is LGHNA and CDR2 YNFKEQ. J lost 5 bases, V lost 1 base, and 5 bases had no gene match. The CDR3 is 15 residues long. The CDR3 DNA reads as TGTGCCAGCAGCCAAGGGACAGGGGTTGGATATGGCTACACCTTC. Translated, it gives CASSQGTGVGYGYTF.

The chain employs TRBV19 and TRBJ1-1, with D maybe TRBD1 (5 bases). The CDR3 is made up of 14 amino acids. The germline V gene encodes CDR1 LNHDA and CDR2 SQIVND (reference sequence). Trimming removed 7 bases from V and 3 bases from J, with 15 bases in between. In DNA, the CDR3 is TGTGCCAGTATGACGGGGGTTGATTACACTGAAGCTTTCTTT. Translating gives CASMTGVDYTEAFF.

The V and J genes are TRBV5-6 and TRBJ1-1, with 7 bases fitting TRBD1. This CDR3 region has 17 residues. Germline CDR1 reads SGHDT; CDR2 reads YYEEEE. Trimming at V came to 4 bases and at J to 2 bases, leaving 14 bases not matched to a gene. The CDR3 nucleotides are TGTGCCAGCAGCCAAGGCCCCAGTAGGGGGCGAAACACTGAAGCTTTCTTT. Amino acid sequence: CASSQGPSRGRNTEAFF.

The chain joins TRBV7-8 to TRBJ2-7; no definite D call. The germline CDR1 and CDR2 sequences are SGHVS and FQNEAQ. V was cut by 5 bases and J by 4 bases, with 9 bases left in between. CDR3 length: 12 residues. The CDR3 DNA sequence: TGTGCCAGCAGCCGGAGTTTATACGAGCAGTACTTC. It encodes CASSRSLYEQYF.

The chain joins TRBV19 to TRBJ1-1; 8 bases match TRBD1. With 6 bases clipped from V and 11 bases from J, the junction kept 17 bases outside the gene matches. Germline lookup yields CDR1 LNHDA and CDR2 SQIVND (reference sequence). The CDR3 contains 15 residues. The CDR3 loop is CASRQWTGRIGRAFF. The CDR3 bases are TGTGCCAGTAGGCAATGGACAGGGAGAATCGGGAGGGCTTTCTTT.

V is TRBV5-1 and J is TRBJ1-2, with 7 bases identical to TRBD1. The germline gives CDR1 SGHRS, CDR2 YFSETQ. The CDR3 is 15 residues long. The J segment lost 0 bases and the V segment lost 2 bases, leaving 4 bases of the junction unmatched. The DNA for the CDR3 is TGCGCCAGCAGCTTCGGGACAGCGACTAACTATGGCTACACCTTC. This translates into CASSFGTATNYGYTF.

The V gene is TRBV18, the J gene TRBJ2-1; D unclear. Per the germline V gene, CDR1 is KGHSH and CDR2 is LQKENI. Trimming took 6 bases from V and 2 from J, leaving 14 bases between them. CDR3 length: 15 amino acids. The CDR3 region has the DNA TGTGCCAGCTCGCGTGAGAGGACCACCTACAATGAGCAGTTCTTC. This sequence encodes CASSRERTTYNEQFF.

The gene calls are TRBV7-2 and TRBJ2-7; perhaps TRBD1 as D (5 bases). Looked up from germline, CDR1 is SGHTA and CDR2 is FQGNSA. CDR3 size: 13 residues. V lost 8 bases and J lost 6, with 17 bases in between. CDR3 sequence reads: CASRAAGSPEQYF. The DNA for the CDR3 is TGTGCCAGCCGGGCGGCAGGGTCCCCCGAGCAGTACTTC.

In this sample, this clone turned up once. CDR3 nucleotide sequence: TGCGCCAGCAGCCCCCGGGGGGGAGACTACGAGCAGTACTTC. Its translation is CASSPRGGDYEQYF. This sequence joins TRBV5-1 and TRBJ2-7, with 8 bases aligning to TRBD2. Germline CDR1 and CDR2: SGHRS and YFSETQ. There are 14 residues in the CDR3. V was clipped by 4 bases and J by 3 bases; unmatched bases: 6. Using reference TRBV5-1 and TRBJ2-7 for the parts outside the CDR3, the full variable domain is KAGVTQTPRYLIKTRGQQVTLSCSPISGHRSVSWYQQTPGQGLQFLFEYFSETQRNKGNFPGRFSGRQFSNSRSEMNVSTLELGDSALYLCASSPRGGDYEQYFGPGTRLTVT.

This chain uses TRBV7-6 with TRBJ2-1, with 9 bases fitting TRBD1. The V gene end was trimmed by 5 bases and the J gene end by 4 bases; junction bases not matched to a gene: 9. The CDR3 extends over 16 amino acids. CDR1 and CDR2 from the germline V gene are SGHVS and FNYEAQ. The CDR3 sequence: CASSPLRTGAYNEQFF. The CDR3 DNA follows: TGTGCCAGCAGCCCACTTAGGACAGGGGCGTACAATGAGCAGTTCTTC.

In this sample, this clone turned up once. The chain has TRBV27 and TRBJ2-7; 7 bases are a match to TRBD2. The germline V gene encodes CDR1 MNHEY and CDR2 SMNVEV (reference sequence). The CDR3 loop spans 17 amino acids. The junction had 19 bases not matched to a gene; V was cut back by 5 bases and J by 6 bases. This CDR3 is CASSALGGRELDGEQYF. The CDR3 bases are TGTGCCAGCAGTGCCTTGGGGGGGAGAGAATTGGACGGCGAGCAGTACTTC.

The CDR3 coding sequence is TGTGCCAGCTCACCGGTGGTGCAAGAGACCCAGTACTTC. Protein product: CASSPVVQETQYF. V is TRBV18 and J is TRBJ2-5; D call uncertain. Germline V gene lookup returns CDR1 KGHSH and CDR2 LQKENI. V was shortened by 3 bases and J by 2 bases, with 7 bases between the two germline ends. The CDR3 is 13 residues long.

This chain links TRBV7-9 with TRBJ1-5; possibly TRBD1 for D (6 bases). The V and J ends lost 3 bases and 4 bases respectively, with 19 bases between them. CDR3 size: 17 residues. In germline, CDR1 is SEHNR, CDR2 FQNEAQ (reference sequence). The CDR3 reads CASSLGEGQGKNQPQHF. Written as DNA, the CDR3 is TGTGCCAGCAGCTTGGGAGAAGGTCAGGGGAAAAATCAGCCCCAGCATTTT.

This CDR3 reads CASSAALAGGRNEQFF. In DNA form, the CDR3 reads TGTGCCAGTAGTGCCGCTCTAGCGGGGGGGCGCAATGAGCAGTTCTTC. J is TRBJ2-1 and V is TRBV19; TRBD2 matches at 12 bases. The CDR3 has 16 residues. Germline CDR1 is LNHDA and CDR2 is SQIVND (reference sequence). J lost 6 bases, V lost 5 bases, and 8 bases had no gene match.